The 7 T cell receptor beta chains below all came from one sample that was sequenced in a study of cytomegalovirus exposure and HLA in healthy donors. It was with 60 Vbeta and 13 Jbeta primers that the PCR ran. Measured with immunoSEQ multiplex PCR; TCRdb has only the in-frame clones, and not every one. The sample lists approximately 130,000 clones, 70% to 85% occurring once. The sequenced material came from PBMCs. Source of these receptors: a woman aged 60-70 years in good health and CMV-seropositive.

The chain carries TRBV5-4 and TRBJ2-5; D is possibly TRBD1 (6 bases). There are 12 residues in the CDR3. V lost 2 bases to trimming and J lost 5 bases, with 7 bases between them. Germline V gene sequence: CDR1 SGHNT, CDR2 YYREEE (reference sequence). This CDR3 is CASSFDRETQYF. CDR3 DNA sequence: TGTGCCAGCAGCTTCGACAGGGAGACCCAGTACTTC.

This clone was seen a handful of times. The gene calls are TRBV5-4 and TRBJ2-1; D possibly corresponds to TRBD1 (6 bases). V was clipped by 4 bases and J by 9 bases, with 14 bases between them. The CDR3 has 13 residues. Germline assignment: CDR1 SGHNT and CDR2 YYREEE (reference sequence). The CDR3 DNA follows: TGTGCCAGCAGCACTGGGGCAGGGGTTGAGCAGTTCTTC. It yields the protein CASSTGAGVEQFF.

This chain links TRBV6-1 with TRBJ2-3; TRBD2 is a possible D gene (6 bases). The germline V gene has CDR1 MNHNS and CDR2 SASEGT. The CDR3 contains 14 residues. Trimming took 8 bases from V and 1 from J, leaving 13 bases between them. In nucleotides, the CDR3 is TGTGCCAGCCTCTCGGGCGGGGGCACAGATACGCAGTATTTT. Translated, it gives CASLSGGGTDTQYF.

J is TRBJ1-5 and V is TRBV6-5; D is undetermined. V lost 0 bases, J lost 4 bases, and 10 bases lay in between. CDR1 MNHEY and CDR2 SVGAGI come from the germline V gene. CDR3 size: 15 residues. The DNA of the CDR3 is TGTGCCAGCAGTTACTCGGCACCCCGAAATCAGCCCCAGCATTTT. As protein: CASSYSAPRNQPQHF.

J is TRBJ1-2 and V is TRBV2; 9 bases line up with TRBD1. The CDR3 is 17 amino acids. The ends lost 5 bases at V and 7 bases at J; junction bases unmatched: 17. The germline gives CDR1 SNHLY, CDR2 FYNNEI. The CDR3 loop reads CASSSRQGGQTMGGYTF. The CDR3 DNA follows: TGTGCCAGCAGTTCTCGACAGGGGGGACAGACTATGGGTGGCTACACCTTC.

V is TRBV13 and J is TRBJ1-2; 7 bases are a match to TRBD1. Germline CDR1 and CDR2: PRHDT and FYEKMQ (reference sequence). The CDR3 has 18 residues. The V gene end was trimmed by 4 bases and the J gene end by 1 base; junction bases not matched to a gene: 15. The CDR3 protein is CASSSPGTERLSNYGYTF. The CDR3, as DNA: TGTGCCAGCAGCTCACCGGGGACAGAAAGACTTAGTAACTATGGCTACACCTTC.

The V call is TRBV28, the J call TRBJ2-3; 8 bases line up with TRBD2. The junction had 7 bases not matched to a gene; V was cut back by 6 bases and J by 2 bases. The CDR3 totals 15 residues. Germline V gene lookup returns CDR1 MDHEN and CDR2 SYDVKM. CDR3 sequence: CASRTAGAFTDTQYF. The CDR3 DNA follows: TGTGCCAGCAGGACAGCGGGGGCCTTCACAGATACGCAGTATTTT.